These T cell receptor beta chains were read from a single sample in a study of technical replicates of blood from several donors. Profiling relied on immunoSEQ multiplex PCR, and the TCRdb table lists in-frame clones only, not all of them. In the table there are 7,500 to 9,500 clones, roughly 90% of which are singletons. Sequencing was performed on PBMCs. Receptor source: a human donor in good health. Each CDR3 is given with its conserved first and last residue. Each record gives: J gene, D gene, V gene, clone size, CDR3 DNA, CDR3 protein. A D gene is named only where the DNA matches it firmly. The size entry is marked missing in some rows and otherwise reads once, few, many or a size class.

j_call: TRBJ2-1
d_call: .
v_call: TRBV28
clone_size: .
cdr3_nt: TGTGCCAGCAGTTTATTGAGAGTCTACAATGAGCAGTTCTTC
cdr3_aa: CASSLLRVYNEQFF

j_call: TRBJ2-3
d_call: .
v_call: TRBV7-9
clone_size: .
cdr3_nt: TGTGCCAGCAGCTTAGGGCAGGGTGACACAGATACGCAGTATTTT
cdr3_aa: CASSLGQGDTDTQYF

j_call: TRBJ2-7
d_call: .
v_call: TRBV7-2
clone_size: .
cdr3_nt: TGTGCCAGCAGTGTACAGGGTTCCGGGGAGCAGTACTTC
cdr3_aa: CASSVQGSGEQYF

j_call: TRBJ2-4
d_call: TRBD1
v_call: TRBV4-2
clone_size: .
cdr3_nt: TGTGCCAGCAGCCAAGGTACAGGGGGAGACGGCATTCAGTACTTC
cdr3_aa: CASSQGTGGDGIQYF

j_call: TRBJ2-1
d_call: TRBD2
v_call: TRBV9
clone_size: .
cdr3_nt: TGTGCCAGCAGCGTAGCCCCTAGCGGGAGATCCTACAATGAGCAGTTCTTC
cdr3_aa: CASSVAPSGRSYNEQFF

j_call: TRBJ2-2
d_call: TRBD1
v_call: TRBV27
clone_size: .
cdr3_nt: TGTGCCAGCATACCCACCTGGGACAGGGGGCGCCCCACGAACACCGGGGAGCTGTTTTTT
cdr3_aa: CASIPTWDRGRPTNTGELFF

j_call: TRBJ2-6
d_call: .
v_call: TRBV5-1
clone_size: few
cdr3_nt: TGCGCCAGCAGCTTGGTTCTTGCGGAAACACCTGGGGCCAACGTCCTGACTTTC
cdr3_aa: CASSLVLAETPGANVLTF

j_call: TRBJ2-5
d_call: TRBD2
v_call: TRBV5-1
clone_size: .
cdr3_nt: TGCGCCAGCAGCCACCGGACTAGCGGGATACAAGAGACCCAGTACTTC
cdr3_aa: CASSHRTSGIQETQYF

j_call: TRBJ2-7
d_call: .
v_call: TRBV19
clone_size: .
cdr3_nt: TGTGCCAGTAGTATTTATGTGAGCTCCTACGAGCAGTACTTC
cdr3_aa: CASSIYVSSYEQYF

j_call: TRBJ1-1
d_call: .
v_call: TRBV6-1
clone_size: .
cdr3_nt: TGTGCCAGCAGTGAAGTGATCACCCTAGCGGCTGAAGCTTTCTTT
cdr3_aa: CASSEVITLAAEAFF

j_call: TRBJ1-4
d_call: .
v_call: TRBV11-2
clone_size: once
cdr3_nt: TGTGCCAGCAGCCAGGGGTTGGCTAATGAAAAACTGTTTTTT
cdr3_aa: CASSQGLANEKLFF

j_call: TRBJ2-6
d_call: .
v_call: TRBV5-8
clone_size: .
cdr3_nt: TGTGCCAGCAGCTTCCTGACAGGTTACCCCTCTGGGGCCAACGTCCTGACTTTC
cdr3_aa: CASSFLTGYPSGANVLTF

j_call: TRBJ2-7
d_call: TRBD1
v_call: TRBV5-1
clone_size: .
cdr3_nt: TGCGCCAGCACGGACAGGACCTCCTACGAGCAGTACTTC
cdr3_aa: CASTDRTSYEQYF

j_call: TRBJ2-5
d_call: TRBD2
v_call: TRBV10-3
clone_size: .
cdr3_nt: TGTGCCACGGGAGGGCTAGCGGGACAAGAGACCCAGTACTTC
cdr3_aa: CATGGLAGQETQYF

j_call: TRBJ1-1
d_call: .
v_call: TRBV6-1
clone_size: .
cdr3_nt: TGTGCCAGCAGTCTACACAGGGTGGTGAACACTGAAGCTTTCTTT
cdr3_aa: CASSLHRVVNTEAFF

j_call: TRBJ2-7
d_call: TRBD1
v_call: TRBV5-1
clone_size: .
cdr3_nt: TGCGCCAGCAGTTCTCCGGGACAGGGGTACGAGCAGTACTTC
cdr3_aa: CASSSPGQGYEQYF

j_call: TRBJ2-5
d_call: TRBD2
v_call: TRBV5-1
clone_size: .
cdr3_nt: TGCGCCAGCTCTTCTGGCGGGAGCGGTCTACAAGAGACCCAGTACTTC
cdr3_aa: CASSSGGSGLQETQYF

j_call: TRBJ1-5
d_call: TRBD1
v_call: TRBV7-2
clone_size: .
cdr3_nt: TGTGCCAGCAGCTTAGGGACAGGGCTCAATCAGCCCCAGCATTTT
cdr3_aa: CASSLGTGLNQPQHF

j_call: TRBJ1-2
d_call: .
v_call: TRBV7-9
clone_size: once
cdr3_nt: TGTGCCAGCAGCTTAGGACAGGCGGCGGATGGCTACACCTTC
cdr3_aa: CASSLGQAADGYTF

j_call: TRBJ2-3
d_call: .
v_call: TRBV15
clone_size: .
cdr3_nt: TGTGCCACCAGCAGAGCAAGCTTCCTCACAGATACGCAGTATTTT
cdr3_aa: CATSRASFLTDTQYF

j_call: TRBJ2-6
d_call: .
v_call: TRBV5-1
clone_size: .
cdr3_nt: TGCGCCAGCAGCTTGAGTTTGAGTGGGGCCAACGTCCTGACTTTC
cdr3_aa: CASSLSLSGANVLTF

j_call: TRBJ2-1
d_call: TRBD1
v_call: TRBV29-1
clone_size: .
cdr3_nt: TGCAGCGTTAGAACCGGGACAGGTGGAAATGAGCAGTTCTTC
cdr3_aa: CSVRTGTGGNEQFF

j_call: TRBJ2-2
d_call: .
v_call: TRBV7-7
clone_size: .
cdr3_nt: TGTGCCAGCAGCTTATCCTTTGACTTCACCGGGGAGCTGTTTTTT
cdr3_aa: CASSLSFDFTGELFF

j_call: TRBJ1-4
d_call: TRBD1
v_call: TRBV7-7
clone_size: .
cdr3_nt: TGTGCCAGCAGCCCCTGGACAGGGAGAGATGAAAAACTGTTTTTT
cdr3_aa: CASSPWTGRDEKLFF

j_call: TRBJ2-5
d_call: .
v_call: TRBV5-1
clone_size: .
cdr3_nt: TGCGCCAGCAGCCCGAGGTACTTC
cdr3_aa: CASSPRYF

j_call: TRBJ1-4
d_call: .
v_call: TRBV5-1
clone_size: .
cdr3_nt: TGCGCCAGCAGCGCTCGGACGTCCTCCTCAGGGGATGAAAAACTGTTTTTT
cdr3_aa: CASSARTSSSGDEKLFF

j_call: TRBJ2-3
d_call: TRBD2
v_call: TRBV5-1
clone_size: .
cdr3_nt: TGCGCCAGCAGCTCCGGACTAGCGGGAGCAGCGTCGCAGTATTTT
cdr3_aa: CASSSGLAGAASQYF

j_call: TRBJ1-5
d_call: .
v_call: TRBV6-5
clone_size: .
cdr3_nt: TGTGCCAGCAGGCCAGACAGAAGCAATCAGCCCCAGCATTTT
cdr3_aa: CASRPDRSNQPQHF

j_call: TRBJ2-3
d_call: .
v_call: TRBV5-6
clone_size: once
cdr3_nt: TGTGCCAGCAGCCTTCCAGGGGGGAGTTCAGATACGCAGTATTTT
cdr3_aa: CASSLPGGSSDTQYF

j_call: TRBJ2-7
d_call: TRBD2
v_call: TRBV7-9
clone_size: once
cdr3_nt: TGTGCCAGCAGCTCAGGACTAGCGGAACCTTACGAGCAGTACTTC
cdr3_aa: CASSSGLAEPYEQYF

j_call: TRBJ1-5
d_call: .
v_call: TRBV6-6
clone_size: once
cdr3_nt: TGTGCCAGCAGTCGGGGGGACCCAGGTTCCCAGCCCCAGCATTTT
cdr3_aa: CASSRGDPGSQPQHF

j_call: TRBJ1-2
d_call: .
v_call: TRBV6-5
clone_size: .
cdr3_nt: TGTGCCAGCAAACGGGATAACAGCTTGAGTTACGGCTACACCTTC
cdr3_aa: CASKRDNSLSYGYTF

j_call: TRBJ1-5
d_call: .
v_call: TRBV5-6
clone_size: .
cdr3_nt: TGTGCCAGCAGCTCAGGGGAACAGCCCCAGCATTTT
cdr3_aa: CASSSGEQPQHF

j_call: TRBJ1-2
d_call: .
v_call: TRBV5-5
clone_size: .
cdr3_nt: TGTGCCAGCAGCTTCCAGGGGCGCTATGGCTACACCTTC
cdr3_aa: CASSFQGRYGYTF

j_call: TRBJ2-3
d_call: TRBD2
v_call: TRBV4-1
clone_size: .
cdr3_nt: TGCGCCAGCAGCCAAGACTGGGGTCTAACGGCTAGCGGGAGAACAGATACGCAGTATTTT
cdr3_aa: CASSQDWGLTASGRTDTQYF

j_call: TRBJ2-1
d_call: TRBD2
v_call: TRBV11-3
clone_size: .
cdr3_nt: TGTGCCAGCAGCTTAGGCCTAGCGGGAGAAGGCGATGAGCAGTTCTTC
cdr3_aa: CASSLGLAGEGDEQFF